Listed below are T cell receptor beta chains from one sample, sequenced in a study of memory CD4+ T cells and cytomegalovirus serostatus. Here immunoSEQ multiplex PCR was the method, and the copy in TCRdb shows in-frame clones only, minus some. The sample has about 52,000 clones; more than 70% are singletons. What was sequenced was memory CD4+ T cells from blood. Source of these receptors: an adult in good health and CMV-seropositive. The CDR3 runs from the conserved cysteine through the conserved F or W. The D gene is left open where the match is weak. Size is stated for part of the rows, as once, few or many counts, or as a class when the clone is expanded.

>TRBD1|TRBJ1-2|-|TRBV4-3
CASSQDLAGGSNYGYTF
TGCGCCAGCAGCCAAGATCTGGCAGGGGGCTCTAACTATGGCTACACCTTC
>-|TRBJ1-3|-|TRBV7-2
CASSRGSSGNTIYF
TGTGCCAGCAGCCGAGGGAGCTCTGGAAACACCATATATTTT
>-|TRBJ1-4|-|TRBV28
CASSLSGTGRIREKLFF
TGTGCCAGCAGTTTATCTGGAACAGGGCGCATTAGAGAAAAACTGTTTTTT
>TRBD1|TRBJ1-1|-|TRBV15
CATSRAAGTAAEAFF
TGTGCCACCAGCAGAGCCGCCGGGACAGCTGCTGAAGCTTTCTTT
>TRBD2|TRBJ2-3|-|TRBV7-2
CASSRILAGGATDTQYF
TGTGCCAGCAGCCGAATCTTAGCGGGTGGTGCCACAGATACGCAGTATTTT
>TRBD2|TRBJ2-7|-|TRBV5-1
CASSLEGPSRILAHEQYF
TGCGCCAGCAGCTTGGAGGGGCCCTCGAGGATACTAGCGCACGAGCAGTACTTC
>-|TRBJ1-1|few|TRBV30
CAWSAPGQNTEAFF
TGTGCCTGGAGTGCTCCTGGGCAGAACACTGAAGCTTTCTTT
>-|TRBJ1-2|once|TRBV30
CAWSRDHNYGYTF
TGTGCCTGGTCCAGGGACCACAACTATGGCTACACCTTC
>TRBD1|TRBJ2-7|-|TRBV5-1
CASSQTGDEQYF
TGCGCCAGCAGCCAGACAGGGGACGAGCAGTACTTC
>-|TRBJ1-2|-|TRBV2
CASSEQGIDGYTF
TGTGCCAGCAGTGAGCAAGGTATTGATGGCTACACCTTC
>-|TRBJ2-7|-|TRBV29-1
CSVALSYEQYF
TGCAGCGTTGCCCTTTCCTACGAGCAGTACTTC
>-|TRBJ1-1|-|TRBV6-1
CGAGGFNTEAFF
TGTGGAGCCGGGGGGTTTAACACTGAAGCTTTCTTT
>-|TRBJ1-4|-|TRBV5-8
CASSFGGVTGEKLFF
TGTGCCAGCAGCTTTGGGGGAGTTACAGGTGAAAAACTGTTTTTT
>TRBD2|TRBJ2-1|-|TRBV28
CASSFGRELAAFRRSYNEQFF
TGTGCCAGCAGTTTTGGTCGGGAACTAGCGGCCTTTCGAAGATCCTACAATGAGCAGTTCTTC
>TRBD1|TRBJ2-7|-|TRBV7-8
CASSSLGQGTHEQYF
TGTGCCAGCAGCTCCTTGGGACAGGGGACCCACGAGCAGTACTTC
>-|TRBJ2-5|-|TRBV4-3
CASSQDPPGGGQETQYF
TGCGCCAGCAGCCAAGATCCGCCCGGGGGTGGCCAAGAGACCCAGTACTTC
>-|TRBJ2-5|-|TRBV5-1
CASLGVGETQYF
TGCGCCAGCCTCGGAGTGGGAGAGACCCAGTACTTC
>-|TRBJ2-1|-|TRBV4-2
CASSQPHNEQFF
TGTGCCAGCAGCCAACCCCACAATGAGCAGTTCTTC
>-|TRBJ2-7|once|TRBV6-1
CASSEEGGRSYEQYF
TGTGCCAGCAGTGAAGAAGGGGGAAGGTCCTACGAGCAGTACTTC
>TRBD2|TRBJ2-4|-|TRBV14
CASSHVNSGSQRGNIQYF
TGTGCCAGCAGCCATGTGAATAGCGGGAGTCAGCGGGGAAACATTCAGTACTTC
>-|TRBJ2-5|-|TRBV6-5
CASRTPSVETQYF
TGTGCCAGCAGAACTCCTAGCGTAGAGACCCAGTACTTC
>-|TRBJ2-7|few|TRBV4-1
CASSQEDLYEQYF
TGCGCCAGCAGCCAAGAGGACCTCTACGAGCAGTACTTC
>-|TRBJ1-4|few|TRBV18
CASSPFVVDRSNEKLFF
TGTGCCAGCTCACCATTCGTTGTCGACAGATCTAATGAAAAACTGTTTTTT
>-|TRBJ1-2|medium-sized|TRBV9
CASSVEEGRVGYTF
TGTGCCAGCAGCGTCGAAGAAGGCAGAGTTGGCTACACCTTC
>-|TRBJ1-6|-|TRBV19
CASSKEGVRGSPLHF
TGTGCCAGTAGTAAAGAGGGGGTACGGGGGTCACCCCTCCACTTT
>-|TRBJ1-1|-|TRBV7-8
CASSFQSNTEAFF
TGTGCCAGCAGCTTTCAAAGTAACACTGAAGCTTTCTTT
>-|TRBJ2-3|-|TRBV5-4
CASSLDGIDTQYF
TGTGCCAGCAGCTTGGACGGGATAGATACGCAGTATTTT
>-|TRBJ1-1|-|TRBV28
CASTLGALGTEAFF
TGTGCCAGCACCTTGGGGGCCTTAGGGACTGAAGCTTTCTTT
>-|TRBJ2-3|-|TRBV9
CASSTEDTQYF
TGTGCCAGCAGTACGGAGGACACGCAGTATTTT
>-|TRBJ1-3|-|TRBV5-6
CASSLRSGRGNTIYF
TGTGCCAGCAGCCTAAGGTCAGGGCGGGGAAACACCATATATTTT
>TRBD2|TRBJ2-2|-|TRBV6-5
CASRGASGSGELFF
TGTGCCAGCAGGGGGGCTAGCGGGTCGGGGGAGCTGTTTTTT
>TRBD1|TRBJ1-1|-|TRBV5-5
CASSPGTGYLNTEAFF
TGTGCCAGCAGCCCAGGGACAGGATATTTGAACACTGAAGCTTTCTTT
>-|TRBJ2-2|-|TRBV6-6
CASSPLGVSGELFF
TGTGCCAGCAGTCCCCTTGGGGTTAGCGGGGAGCTGTTTTTT
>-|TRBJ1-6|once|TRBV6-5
CASSYSGGLNSPLHF
TGTGCCAGCAGTTACTCTGGGGGTTTAAATTCACCCCTCCACTTT
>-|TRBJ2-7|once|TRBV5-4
CASSPGGKNYEQYF
TGTGCCAGCAGCCCCGGGGGCAAAAACTACGAGCAGTACTTC
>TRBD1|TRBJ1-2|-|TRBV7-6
CASSARQGSGYTF
TGTGCCAGCAGCGCACGACAGGGGAGTGGCTACACCTTC
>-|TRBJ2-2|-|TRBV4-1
CASGGSGDTGELFF
TGCGCCAGCGGGGGAAGCGGTGACACCGGGGAGCTGTTTTTT
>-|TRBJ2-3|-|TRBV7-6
CASSLAPGEDTQYF
TGTGCCAGCAGCTTAGCCCCGGGGGAGGATACGCAGTATTTT
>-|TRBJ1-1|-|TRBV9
CASSPRGGEDTEAFF
TGTGCCAGCAGCCCTAGGGGGGGGGAGGACACTGAAGCTTTCTTT
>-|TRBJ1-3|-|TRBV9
CASSVDGAGNTIYF
TGTGCCAGCAGCGTAGACGGGGCCGGAAACACCATATATTTT
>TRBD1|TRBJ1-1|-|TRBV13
CASSQGQGARDTEAFF
TGTGCCAGCAGCCAGGGACAGGGGGCGCGAGACACTGAAGCTTTCTTT
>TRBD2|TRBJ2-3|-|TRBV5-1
CASSLQGGKRGRTDTQYF
TGCGCCAGCAGCTTGCAGGGTGGTAAGCGGGGCCGCACAGATACGCAGTATTTT
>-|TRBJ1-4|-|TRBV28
CASSLDGGNEKLFF
TGTGCCAGCAGCCTCGACGGTGGTAATGAAAAACTGTTTTTT
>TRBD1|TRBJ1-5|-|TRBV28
CASSLAWGQTGLPQHF
TGTGCCAGCAGTCTCGCCTGGGGACAGACTGGATTGCCCCAGCATTTT
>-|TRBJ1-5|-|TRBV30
CAWAGQSNQPQHF
TGTGCCTGGGCTGGGCAAAGCAATCAGCCCCAGCATTTT
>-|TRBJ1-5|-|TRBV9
CASSVDGELDQPQHF
TGTGCCAGCAGCGTAGATGGGGAATTGGATCAGCCCCAGCATTTT